This T cell receptor beta chain was observed in a study of blood T cell repertoires in COVID-19. About the study: Italy, Spain and the United States were the sources of the convalescent and acute COVID-19 samples. T cells, B-cell-depleted T cells, or PBMCs provided the cDNA or gDNA that served as material.

CDR1 is LGHDT and CDR2 is YNNKEL in the germline V gene (reference sequence). This CDR3 contains 15 residues. Trimming shortened V by 1 base and J by 7 bases, and 14 bases separated the two germline ends. Authors' analysis steps: Cell counts per sample came from amplifying reference gene primers. The table came from immunoSEQ multiplex PCR; TCRdb's copy has only in-frame clones and leaves some out. V, J and clone size are taken as reported in that table, and D and trimming were inferred from the DNA itself. This table has roughly 200,000 clones, roughly 80% appearing once. This rearrangement joins TRBV3-1 (or the pseudogene TRBV3-2) to TRBJ2-1; a weak D match, TRBD1 (6 bases). Material for sequencing was peripheral blood. The sequence was obtained from a man aged 60-69 years with acute or convalescent COVID-19. CDR3 region: CASSQGWGRGNEQFF. The DNA for the CDR3 is TGTGCCAGCAGCCAAGGGTGGGGGCGCGGTAATGAGCAGTTCTTC.